What follows is one TCR beta chain and its context. As yet, its antigen is unknown. This sample is part of a study of T cells in Graves' hyperthyroidism and ophthalmopathy. Patients having uncontrolled infection, another autoimmune disease, pregnancy or lactation were not included. Clinical symptoms, serum thyroxine, TRAb, thyroid ultrasound and orbital computed tomography established diagnosis. Study-wide points: Appearing also in blood were most of the thyroid clonotypes expanded above 0.001.

Amplification targeted TCR beta CDR3 regions from RNA transcripts. Carried out on the TCR CDR3, a first-round RT-PCR used the HTBI primer set. TCRdb re-called the multiplex PCR reads with MiXCR, one entry per CDR3 protein. The table lists 600,000 to 700,000 distinct CDR3 sequences, less than 45% of them singletons. The V gene's germline CDR1 is SGHAT and CDR2 FQNNGV. The CDR3 is 14 residues long. The V end lost 1 base, the J end lost 10 bases, and 11 bases lay between the germline ends. This receptor was identified in an adult man with Graves' disease, either hyperthyroidism or ophthalmopathy (not recorded which). The chain links TRBV11-2 to TRBJ1-6; perhaps TRBD1 as D (6 bases). The sample taken for sequencing was peripheral blood or thyroid tissue (not recorded which). The CDR3 region has the DNA TGTGCCAGCAGCTTAGGACAGGTCGGCTCACCCCTCCACTTT. It yields the protein CASSLGQVGSPLHF.